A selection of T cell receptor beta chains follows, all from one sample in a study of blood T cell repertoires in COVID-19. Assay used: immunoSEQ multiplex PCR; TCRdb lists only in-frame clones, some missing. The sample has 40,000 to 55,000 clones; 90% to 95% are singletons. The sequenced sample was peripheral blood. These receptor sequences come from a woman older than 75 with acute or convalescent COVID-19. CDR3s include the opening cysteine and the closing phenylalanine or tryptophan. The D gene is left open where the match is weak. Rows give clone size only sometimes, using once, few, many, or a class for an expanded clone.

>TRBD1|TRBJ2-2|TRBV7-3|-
CASSPPGTGRAGELFF
TGTGCCAGCAGCCCCCCCGGGACAGGGAGGGCCGGGGAGCTGTTTTTT
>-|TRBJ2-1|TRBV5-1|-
CASSLSLAEMNEQFF
TGCGCCAGCAGCTTGAGTCTAGCTGAGATGAATGAGCAGTTCTTC
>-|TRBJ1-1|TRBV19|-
CASSTPDSVKAFF
TGTGCCAGTAGTACTCCCGACAGCGTTAAAGCTTTCTTT
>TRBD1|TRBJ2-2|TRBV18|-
CASSPQLGQSAGELFF
TGTGCCAGCTCACCTCAATTGGGACAGTCGGCCGGGGAGCTGTTTTTT
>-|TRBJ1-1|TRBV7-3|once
CASSLIGGANTEAFF
TGTGCCAGCAGCTTAATAGGGGGTGCGAACACTGAAGCTTTCTTT
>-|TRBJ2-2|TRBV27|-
CASSYIAQNTGELFF
TGTGCCAGCAGTTATATAGCGCAGAACACCGGGGAGCTGTTTTTT
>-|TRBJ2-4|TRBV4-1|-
CASSQVAQDGTKNIQYF
TGCGCCAGCAGCCAAGTCGCGCAGGACGGGACCAAAAACATTCAGTACTTC
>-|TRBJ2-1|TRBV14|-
CASSRGGGNEQFF
TGTGCCAGCAGCCGCGGAGGAGGTAATGAGCAGTTCTTC
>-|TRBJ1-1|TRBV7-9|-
CASSPDGQNTEAFF
TGTGCCAGCAGCCCGGACGGACAGAACACTGAAGCTTTCTTT
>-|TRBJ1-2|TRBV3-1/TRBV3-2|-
CASSLGLGGYTF
TGTGCCAGCAGCCTGGGGCTTGGTGGCTACACCTTC
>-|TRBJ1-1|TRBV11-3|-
CASSPSTWFEAFF
TGTGCCAGCAGCCCCTCGACTTGGTTTGAAGCTTTCTTT